This TCR beta chain comes out of a study of post-analysis software for immune sequencing data. Study context: Relapsing-remitting, secondary progressive and progressive-relapsing forms of multiple sclerosis all featured among disease courses. General study points: When compared against controls, multiple sclerosis patients showed significantly lower normalized Chao1 diversity. Roughly five TRBV segments were significantly more frequent in patients than in controls. TRBV5-6, TRBV5-1 and TRBV20-1 were among these segments. Strong co-clustering by F measure was evident for samples that had been prepared in the same batch.

Incorporated into the TCR beta cDNA libraries were unique molecular identifiers, which served to reduce PCR and sequencing biases. T cells numbering about 0.85 to 10 million yielded 500,000 to 550,000 cDNA molecules. TCRdb analysed the PCR reads with MiXCR anew, one entry per CDR3 protein. The repertoire holds hundreds of thousands of distinct CDR3 sequences, with roughly half as singletons. The CDR3 extends over 15 amino acids. Germline CDR1 SQVTM, CDR2 ANQGSEA. V was pared by 6 bases and J by 2 bases, with 18 bases between. This clonotype came up a few times. Its target is not known. The source of this sequence is a girl between 5 and 17 years old with multiple sclerosis. The rearrangement uses TRBV29-1 and TRBJ2-3, with D perhaps assigned TRBD1 or TRBD2 (5 bases each). The sequenced sample consisted of blood. CDR3 bases: TGCAGCGTCACTCCCGGGACCCAGGTCACAGATACGCAGTATTTT. Its protein is CSVTPGTQVTDTQYF.